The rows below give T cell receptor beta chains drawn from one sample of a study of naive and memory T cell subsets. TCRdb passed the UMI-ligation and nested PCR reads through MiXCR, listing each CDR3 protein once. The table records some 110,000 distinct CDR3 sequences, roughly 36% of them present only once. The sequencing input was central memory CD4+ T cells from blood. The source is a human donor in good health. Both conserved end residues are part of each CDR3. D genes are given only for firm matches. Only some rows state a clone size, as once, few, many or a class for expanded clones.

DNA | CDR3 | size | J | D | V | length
TGCAGTGCTAGAGAAAGGGGTAGCGGGAGGGCCTCCAGCACAGATACGCAGTATTTT | CSARERGSGRASSTDTQYF | - | TRBJ2-3 | TRBD2 | TRBV20-1 | 19
TGCAGTGCTGCTCCAGGGGGGGACAGGGGTTGGGAAAAACTGTTTTTT | CSAAPGGDRGWEKLFF | once | TRBJ1-4 | TRBD1 | TRBV20-1 | 16
TGTGCCAGCAGTTTCAGGGGCAACGGTGAGCAGTTCTTC | CASSFRGNGEQFF | - | TRBJ2-1 | - | TRBV12-3/TRBV12-4 | 13
TGTGCCAGCAGTTCTCAACGGACAGCGTCCACCGGGGAGCTGTTTTTT | CASSSQRTASTGELFF | - | TRBJ2-2 | - | TRBV28 | 16
TGTGCCAGCTCACCACCGTACCCGTTGGAGACCCAGTACTTC | CASSPPYPLETQYF | - | TRBJ2-5 | - | TRBV18 | 14
TGTGCCAGCAGCTTTGGGCTGGGCACAGATACGCAGTATTTT | CASSFGLGTDTQYF | many | TRBJ2-3 | - | TRBV7-2 | 14
TGTGCCAGCAGTTTTACAGGGAAAACTGAAGCTTTCTTT | CASSFTGKTEAFF | - | TRBJ1-1 | - | TRBV6-6 | 13
TGTGCCAGCAGCCCCAGCGAGAGCGAGCAGTACTTC | CASSPSESEQYF | - | TRBJ2-7 | - | TRBV7-2 | 12
TGCAGTGCTAGAGACTTACCCGGGGGACAGAATCAGCCCCAGCATTTT | CSARDLPGGQNQPQHF | once | TRBJ1-5 | TRBD1 | TRBV20-1 | 16
TGTGCCAGCAGTGAAACAGTAACCGGGGAGCTGTTTTTT | CASSETVTGELFF | - | TRBJ2-2 | - | TRBV2 | 13
TGTGCCAGCAGTTTAGGCGGGGATCCCAATTCACCCCTCCACTTT | CASSLGGDPNSPLHF | - | TRBJ1-6 | - | TRBV5-4 | 15
TGTGCCAGCAGTCAAACGGGACCTAACTCTGGAAACACCATATATTTT | CASSQTGPNSGNTIYF | - | TRBJ1-3 | - | TRBV12-3/TRBV12-4 | 16
TGTGCCACCAGCAGAGATCGAGGCAGATACACTGAAGCTTTCTTT | CATSRDRGRYTEAFF | - | TRBJ1-1 | - | TRBV15 | 15
TGTGCCAGCTGGGGGGCAGGCCTCTCGGTCTATGGCTACACCTTC | CASWGAGLSVYGYTF | - | TRBJ1-2 | - | TRBV28 | 15
TGCAGTGCTGGACAGCTGAGCTCTGGAAACACCATATATTTT | CSAGQLSSGNTIYF | - | TRBJ1-3 | - | TRBV20-1 | 14
TGTGCCAGCAGTTTATCAGAGGCCGCAGATACGCAGTATTTT | CASSLSEAADTQYF | - | TRBJ2-3 | - | TRBV27 | 14
TGCGCCAGCAGCCCCCAGGGGAGGACCTACAATGAGCAGTTCTTC | CASSPQGRTYNEQFF | - | TRBJ2-1 | - | TRBV4-3 | 15
TGCGCCAGCAGCTCAGGGGGTATAGCGGCTTACAATGAGCAGTTCTTC | CASSSGGIAAYNEQFF | few | TRBJ2-1 | - | TRBV4-3 | 16
TGTGCCAGCAGCCAAGCGGCTGAGCAGTACTTC | CASSQAAEQYF | - | TRBJ2-7 | - | TRBV14 | 11
TGCGCCAGCAGCCCCGCGGACAGGAACACCGGGGAGCTGTTTTTT | CASSPADRNTGELFF | - | TRBJ2-2 | - | TRBV4-3 | 15
TGTGCCAGTAGTGGGCGGGACTACAGATCCACTAGCACAGATACGCAGTATTTT | CASSGRDYRSTSTDTQYF | - | TRBJ2-3 | TRBD2 | TRBV19 | 18
TGTGCCTGGAGTCACAGCCGCACAGATACGCAGTATTTT | CAWSHSRTDTQYF | few | TRBJ2-3 | - | TRBV30 | 13
TGTGCCAGCAGCGCTGGGACCCCGCAGGGCAATGAGCAGTTCTTC | CASSAGTPQGNEQFF | - | TRBJ2-1 | - | TRBV9 | 15
TGCAGCGTTGTAAAGCCGACTCAGAAGGCCTACGAGCAGTACTTC | CSVVKPTQKAYEQYF | many | TRBJ2-7 | - | TRBV29-1 | 15
TGCAGTGCTAGAGATCAGCGAGCGGGAGGGAGGGGCGGTGTGACGCAGTATTTT | CSARDQRAGGRGGVTQYF | - | TRBJ2-3 | TRBD2 | TRBV20-1 | 18
TGTGCCACCAGTGATTTAAGCAGGCAACATGGCTACACCTTC | CATSDLSRQHGYTF | few | TRBJ1-2 | - | TRBV24-1 | 14
TGCAGTGCTCCCTACGGGGGAGCGCGAAGCTCCTACAATGAGCAGTTCTTC | CSAPYGGARSSYNEQFF | few | TRBJ2-1 | - | TRBV20-1 | 17
TGTGCCAGCAGCTTAGCCCAAAGCACCGGGGAGCTGTTTTTT | CASSLAQSTGELFF | - | TRBJ2-2 | - | TRBV7-3 | 14
TGTGCCAGCAGCTCGGAGAGGAGGGACAATGAGCAGTTCTTC | CASSSERRDNEQFF | - | TRBJ2-1 | - | TRBV5-6 | 14
TGCAGTGCTGACCCAGGCGGACGGCGCTACGAGCAGTACTTC | CSADPGGRRYEQYF | - | TRBJ2-7 | - | TRBV20-1 | 14
TGTGCCAGCAGTCGAACCGGGACCTCATCTAGGGGCAATGAGCAGTTCTTC | CASSRTGTSSRGNEQFF | few | TRBJ2-1 | - | TRBV27 | 17
TGTGCCTGGAGGGGGACTAGCGGATACAATGAGCAGTTCTTC | CAWRGTSGYNEQFF | once | TRBJ2-1 | TRBD2 | TRBV30 | 14
TGTGCCAGCAGCCCCGGGACTAGCGGGACCCTGAGCTCCTACGAGCAGTACTTC | CASSPGTSGTLSSYEQYF | - | TRBJ2-7 | TRBD2 | TRBV7-6 | 18
TGTGCCAGCAGAACAGGCTTTCTGGAGAATTCACCCCTCCACTTT | CASRTGFLENSPLHF | - | TRBJ1-6 | - | TRBV2 | 15